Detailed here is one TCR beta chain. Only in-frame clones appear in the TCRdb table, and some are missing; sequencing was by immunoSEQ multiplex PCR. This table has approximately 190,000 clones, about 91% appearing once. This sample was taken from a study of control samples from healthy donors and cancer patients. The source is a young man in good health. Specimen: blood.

DNA of the CDR3: TGCGCCAGCAGCTACCAAGGACAGGGGGTGACTGAAGCTTTCTTT. It translates to CASSYQGQGVTEAFF. The rearrangement joins TRBV5-1 to TRBJ1-1; 10 nucleotides match TRBD1. The germline gives CDR1 SGHRS, CDR2 YFSETQ. CDR3 length equals 15 residues. The V gene end was trimmed by 3 bases and the J gene end by 5 bases; junction bases not matched to a gene: 7.